This TCR beta chain was identified during a study of T cells after posttransplantation cyclophosphamide. This clone was seen repeatedly, ten times or more. Its antigen is undetermined. Repertoires were generated with immunoSEQ multiplex PCR, while TCRdb's copy carries only in-frame clones and drops some. The sample contains under 45,000 clones, none of them singletons. The CDR3 has 14 residues. Germline CDR1 and CDR2: SGHVS and FNYEAQ. The V and J ends lost 5 bases and 7 bases respectively, with 17 bases between them. Study-wide points: Recipient CMV seropositivity and CMV reactivation strongly tracked TRB clonality.

This chain connects TRBV7-6 to TRBJ1-1; D is perhaps TRBD1 (6 bases). This clonotype originated in a man under 40 in good health and a related stem cell transplant donor. Sequenced: PBMCs. CDR3 DNA: TGTGCCAGCAGCGCGCAACCGCAGGGGAGTGAAGCTTTCTTT. As protein: CASSAQPQGSEAFF.